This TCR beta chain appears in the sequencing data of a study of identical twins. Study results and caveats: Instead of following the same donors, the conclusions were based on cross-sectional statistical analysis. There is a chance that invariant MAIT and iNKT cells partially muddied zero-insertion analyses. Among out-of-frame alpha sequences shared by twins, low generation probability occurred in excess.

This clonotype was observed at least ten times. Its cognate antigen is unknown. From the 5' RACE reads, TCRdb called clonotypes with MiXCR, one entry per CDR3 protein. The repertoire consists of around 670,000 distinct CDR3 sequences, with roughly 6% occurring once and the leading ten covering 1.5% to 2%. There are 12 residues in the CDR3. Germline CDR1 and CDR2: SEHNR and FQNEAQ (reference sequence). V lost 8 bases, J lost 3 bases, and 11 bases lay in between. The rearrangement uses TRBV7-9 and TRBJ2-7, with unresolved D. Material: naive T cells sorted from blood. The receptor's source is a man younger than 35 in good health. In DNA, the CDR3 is TGTGCCAGCGGGCAGGAGAGCTACGAGCAGTACTTC. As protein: CASGQESYEQYF. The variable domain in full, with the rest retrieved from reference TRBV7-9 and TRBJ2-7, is DTGVSQNPRHKITKRGQNVTFRCDPISEHNRLYWYRQTLGQGPEFLTYFQNEAQLEKSRLLSDRFSAERPKGSFSTLEIQRTEQGDSAMYLCASGQESYEQYFGPGTRLTVT.